What follows are 28 T cell receptor beta chains derived from one specimen sequenced in a study of cytomegalovirus exposure and HLA in healthy donors. Method: immunoSEQ multiplex PCR; TCRdb's copy keeps in-frame clones and lacks some. In the table there are 120,000 to 150,000 clones, 80% to 90% of which are singletons. The material sequenced was PBMCs. All receptors derive from a man younger than 35 in good health and CMV-seropositive.

V usage is TRBV7-9 and J usage is TRBJ1-1; TRBD1 aligns across 7 bases. The V gene end was trimmed by 4 bases and the J gene end by 2 bases; junction bases not matched to a gene: 7. Germline V gives CDR1 SEHNR, CDR2 FQNEAQ (reference sequence). The CDR3 covers 15 residues. Here the CDR3 DNA reads TGTGCCAGCAGCTACTCCGGGACAGATAACACTGAAGCTTTCTTT. Amino acid sequence: CASSYSGTDNTEAFF.

This clone was observed once. The chain has TRBV5-6 and TRBJ2-7; 7 bases align to TRBD1. The V gene end was trimmed by 3 bases and the J gene end by 0 bases; junction bases not matched to a gene: 3. There are 14 residues in the CDR3. Per the germline V gene, CDR1 is SGHDT and CDR2 is YYEEEE. CDR3 coding DNA: TGTGCCAGCAGCTCGACAGGGACCTCCTACGAGCAGTACTTC. It is translated as CASSSTGTSYEQYF.

In its sample, this clone was seen once. The CDR3 sequence: CASSLRTGGLGEQYF. The CDR3 DNA reads TGTGCCAGCAGCCTACGGACAGGGGGGCTCGGAGAGCAGTACTTC. The rearrangement uses TRBV9 and TRBJ2-7, with 10 bases that match TRBD1. Looked up from germline, CDR1 is SGDLS and CDR2 is YYNGEE. CDR3 length equals 15 residues. With 4 bases clipped from V and 7 bases from J, the junction kept 11 bases outside the gene matches.

The chain uses TRBV12-5 and TRBJ2-7, with D maybe TRBD1 (6 bases). CDR3 size: 18 residues. CDR1 and CDR2 (germline): LGHNT, FRNRAP. With 0 bases removed from V and 6 bases from J, the gap between germline ends came to 24 bases. The CDR3 sequence is CASGLVWDIHQGEIEQYF. In nucleotides, the CDR3 is TGTGCTAGTGGTTTGGTCTGGGACATACATCAGGGAGAGATCGAGCAGTACTTC.

The chain recombines TRBV5-8 with TRBJ2-3, with TRBD2 identical over 10 bases. The V gene's germline CDR1 is SGHTS and CDR2 YDEGEE. V gave up 3 bases and J gave up 2 bases; unmatched junction bases: 6. The CDR3 extends over 16 amino acids. The CDR3 sequence is CASSSRTSGPTDTQYF. CDR3 DNA sequence: TGTGCCAGCAGCTCCCGGACTAGCGGTCCCACAGATACGCAGTATTTT.

In regard to this clone: Its ends do not fully match the called genes, so a read error is possible. V gene TRBV14 combines with J gene TRBJ2-7; 13 bases map to TRBD2. The CDR3 sequence is 16 residues long. Germline CDR1 and CDR2: SGHDN and FVKESK. CDR3 amino acids: CASSSMTSGGSFEQYF. CDR3 DNA sequence: TGTGCCAGCAGCTCCATGACTAGCGGGGGGTCCTTCGAGCAGTACTTC. Using reference TRBV14 and TRBJ2-7 for the parts outside the CDR3, the full variable domain is EAGVTQFPSHSVIEKGQTVTLRCDPISGHDNLYWYRRVMGKEIKFLLHFVKESKQDESGMPNNRFLAERTGGTYSTLKVQPAELEDSGVYFCASSSMTSGGSFEQYFGPGTRLTVT.

The chain carries TRBV29-1 and TRBJ2-1; 11 bases match TRBD2. CDR1 is SQVTM and CDR2 is ANQGSEA in the germline V gene. The J segment lost 9 bases and the V segment lost 7 bases, leaving 14 bases of the junction unmatched. The CDR3 is 15 amino acids. In DNA form, the CDR3 reads TGCAGCGGTTTGACTCAGCTAGCGGGAGGAGGTGAGCAGTTCTTC. Translating gives CSGLTQLAGGGEQFF.

This clone was detected once. The V gene is TRBV30, the J gene TRBJ1-4; 10 nucleotides align to TRBD1. The CDR3 length is 14 residues. Losses at the gene ends were 5 bases for V and 8 bases for J; bases not matched to a gene: 8. Germline assignment: CDR1 GTSNPN and CDR2 SVGIG (reference sequence). CDR3 in amino acids: CAWGAGTGDEKLFF. For the CDR3, the DNA is TGTGCCTGGGGTGCCGGGACAGGGGACGAAAAACTGTTTTTT.

The DNA for the CDR3 is TGTGCCAGCAGTTTAGGTCAGGGGGCATACACTGAAGCTTTCTTT. It encodes CASSLGQGAYTEAFF. The chain carries TRBV28 and TRBJ1-1, with 8 bases lining up with TRBD1. Looked up from germline, CDR1 is MDHEN and CDR2 is SYDVKM. J gave up 3 bases and V 2 bases, and 5 bases lay outside the gene matches. This CDR3 is built from 15 residues. Filled out from reference TRBV28 and TRBJ1-1, the complete variable domain reads DVKVTQSSRYLVKRTGEKVFLECVQDMDHENMFWYRQDPGLGLRLIYFSYDVKMKEKGDIPEGYSVSREKKERFSLILESASTNQTSMYLCASSLGQGAYTEAFFGQGTRLTVV.

This clone has a handful of counts. The chain carries TRBV14 and TRBJ1-2, with TRBD1 matching over 7 bases. The length of the CDR3 is 13 residues. CDR1 and CDR2 (germline): SGHDN, FVKESK. With 4 bases clipped from V and 3 bases from J, the junction kept 2 bases outside the gene matches. This chain's CDR3 is CASSPGQHYGYTF. In DNA form, the CDR3 reads TGTGCCAGCAGCCCGGGACAGCACTATGGCTACACCTTC. Filled out from reference TRBV14 and TRBJ1-2, the complete variable domain reads EAGVTQFPSHSVIEKGQTVTLRCDPISGHDNLYWYRRVMGKEIKFLLHFVKESKQDESGMPNNRFLAERTGGTYSTLKVQPAELEDSGVYFCASSPGQHYGYTFGSGTRLTVV.

Here the CDR3 DNA reads TGTGCCAGCAGTTTAATGGTGGGGACAGGGAGCACTGAAGCTTTCTTT. It codes for CASSLMVGTGSTEAFF. The J gene is TRBJ1-1, the V gene TRBV27; 9 bases are shared with TRBD1. After removal of 2 bases from V and 4 bases from J, the junction contained 8 bases not matched to a gene. Germline V CDR1 and CDR2: MNHEY, SMNVEV (reference sequence). The CDR3 loop spans 16 amino acids.

This chain joins TRBV9 and TRBJ2-7; maybe TRBD1 (6 bases). The CDR3 is 14 amino acids. V dropped 0 bases and J dropped 2 bases, with 9 bases sitting between them. CDR1 and CDR2 (germline): SGDLS, YYNGEE. CDR3 region: CASSVVAGAYEQYF. CDR3 coding DNA: TGTGCCAGCAGCGTAGTCGCAGGGGCCTACGAGCAGTACTTC.

This clone was counted between two and nine times. This chain uses TRBV27 with TRBJ1-1, with 8 bases that match TRBD1. The CDR3 contains 16 residues. Losses at the gene ends were 5 bases for V and 0 bases for J; bases not matched to a gene: 8. Germline assignment: CDR1 MNHEY and CDR2 SMNVEV (reference sequence). The CDR3 coding sequence is TGTGCCAGCAGTACCTACAGGGGGATAATGAACACTGAAGCTTTCTTT. This encodes CASSTYRGIMNTEAFF.

This chain joins TRBV28 and TRBJ1-4; D uncertain. CDR3 length equals 14 residues. Trimming pared 5 bases from V and 5 bases from J, leaving 12 bases between. Per germline, CDR1 MDHEN and CDR2 SYDVKM. The CDR3 sequence: CASSLGMRNEKLFF. The DNA of the CDR3 is TGTGCCAGCAGTCTCGGAATGAGGAATGAAAAACTGTTTTTT.

The chain joins TRBV11-2 to TRBJ1-3; D remains unclear. V lost 5 bases and J 9 bases, leaving 14 bases between the germline ends. The CDR3 runs to 13 residues. Germline V lookup: CDR1 SGHAT, CDR2 FQNNGV. The CDR3 DNA is TGTGCCAGCAGCCCCAGAGGGCCTTTCACCATATATTTT. It codes for CASSPRGPFTIYF.

The rearrangement joins TRBV4-1 to TRBJ2-3, with a weak D call TRBD2 (6 bases). The germline V gene has CDR1 MGHRA and CDR2 YSYEKL. V lost 2 bases and J lost 12, with 18 bases in between. The CDR3 is 14 residues long. The CDR3 DNA reads TGCGCCAGCAGCCAACCCGGGAGAGCCCTACCCCAGTATTTT. It is translated as CASSQPGRALPQYF.

V gene TRBV5-4 combines with J gene TRBJ2-1, with TRBD1 as a possible D gene (6 bases). The CDR3 totals 15 residues. CDR1 is SGHNT, CDR2 YYREEE, per germline (reference sequence). The V and J ends lost 0 bases and 5 bases respectively, with 12 bases between them. The CDR3 sequence: CASSLVVSGDNEQFF. In nucleotides, the CDR3 is TGTGCCAGCAGCTTGGTAGTGTCAGGGGACAATGAGCAGTTCTTC.

This clone showed up just once. V is TRBV7-3 and J is TRBJ1-1; D call uncertain. V lost 6 bases and J 1 base, leaving 9 bases between the germline ends. The V gene's germline CDR1 is SGHTA and CDR2 FQGTGA. The CDR3 totals 13 residues. CDR3 region: CASRPTENTEAFF. For the CDR3, the DNA is TGTGCCAGCAGACCCACAGAGAACACTGAAGCTTTCTTT.

The chain employs TRBV10-1 and TRBJ2-7, with 13 positions matching TRBD2. From germline, CDR1 is WNHNN and CDR2 SYGVQD (reference sequence). The J segment lost 4 bases and the V segment lost 3 bases, leaving 3 bases of the junction unmatched. The CDR3 is 15 amino acids. CDR3 DNA sequence: TGCGCCAGCAGTGACGGGACTAGCGGGAAGTACGAGCAGTACTTC. Amino acids: CASSDGTSGKYEQYF.

This clone has more than one count but fewer than ten. This chain joins TRBV6-6 and TRBJ1-3; D gene uncertain. Germline CDR1 and CDR2: MNHNY and SVGAGI (reference sequence). V was clipped by 10 bases and J by 2 bases, with 18 bases between them. This CDR3 is built from 15 residues. CDR3 protein: CATLGQQRAGNTIYF. The CDR3, as DNA: TGTGCCACCCTTGGCCAGCAGAGGGCTGGAAACACCATATATTTT.

About this clone: The germline gene is not matched at one end of the junction; a read error may be the cause. The chain is built from TRBV7-7 and TRBJ2-2, with D possibly TRBD2 on 5 matching bases. CDR3 length equals 14 residues. CDR1 is SSHAT and CDR2 is FNYEAQ in the germline V gene (reference sequence). Here the CDR3 reads CASSRDINTGELFF. The DNA of the CDR3 is TGTGCTAGCAGCCGGGATATTAACACCGGGGAGCTGTTTTTT. Filled out from reference TRBV7-7 and TRBJ2-2, the complete variable domain reads GAGVSQSPRYKVTKRGQDVTLRCDPISSHATLYWYQQALGQGPEFLTYFNYEAQPDKSGLPSDRFSAERPEGSISTLTIQRTEQRDSAMYRCASSRDINTGELFFGEGSRLTVL.

This CDR3 is CASSMMRVRKTEAFF. CDR3 sequence (DNA): TGTGCCAGTAGTATGATGAGGGTTAGAAAGACTGAAGCTTTCTTT. The rearrangement uses TRBV19 and TRBJ1-1; D not resolved. CDR3 length: 15 amino acids. V was clipped by 3 bases and J by 5 bases, with 16 bases between them. Germline assignment: CDR1 LNHDA and CDR2 SQIVND (reference sequence).

The chain recombines TRBV29-1 with TRBJ1-2; TRBD1 agrees at 10 bases. Germline trimming cut 4 bases from V and 8 bases from J; bases unmatched to any gene: 7. The CDR3 extends over 13 amino acids. Germline-derived CDR1 and CDR2 are SQVTM and ANQGSEA. CDR3 sequence: CSVGDRGTLGYTF. CDR3 DNA sequence: TGCAGCGTTGGGGACAGGGGCACTCTAGGCTACACCTTC.

V and J are TRBV7-9 and TRBJ1-1; tentatively, D is TRBD1 (5 bases). Per the germline V gene, CDR1 is SEHNR and CDR2 is FQNEAQ (reference sequence). The length of the CDR3 is 11 residues. V shed 5 bases and J shed 8 bases, with 9 bases lying between them. CDR3 residues: CASSPGGEAFF. In DNA, the CDR3 is TGTGCCAGCAGCCCGGGGGGAGAAGCTTTCTTT.

The chain carries TRBV30 and TRBJ1-4; maybe TRBD1 (6 bases). With 1 base removed from V and 5 bases from J, the gap between germline ends came to 8 bases. Looked up from germline, CDR1 is GTSNPN and CDR2 is SVGIG (reference sequence). The CDR3 is 13 residues long. CDR3 sequence (DNA): TGTGCCTGGAGTGCGCAGGGGAATGAAAAACTGTTTTTT. As protein: CAWSAQGNEKLFF.

Here the CDR3 DNA reads TGTGCCAGCAGCTTAGTAGGACTTCGGCGGGAGAAGGCAGATACGCAGTATTTT. Protein: CASSLVGLRREKADTQYF. The rearrangement uses TRBV13 and TRBJ2-3; 7 bases line up with TRBD2. Germline CDR1 reads PRHDT; CDR2 reads FYEKMQ (reference sequence). After removal of 1 base from V and 4 bases from J, the junction contained 14 bases not matched to a gene. The CDR3 totals 18 residues. Full variable domain (outside the CDR3, taken from reference TRBV13 and TRBJ2-3): AAGVIQSPRHLIKEKRETATLKCYPIPRHDTVYWYQQGPGQDPQFLISFYEKMQSDKGSIPDRFSAQQFSDYHSELNMSSLELGDSALYFCASSLVGLRREKADTQYFGPGTRLTVL.

The chain recombines TRBV13 with TRBJ1-1; D not resolved. This CDR3 is 13 amino acids long. Germline CDR1 PRHDT, CDR2 FYEKMQ (reference sequence). The germline V and J ends were trimmed by 4 bases and 2 bases, with 8 bases remaining between them. Here the CDR3 reads CASSSVYNTEAFF. CDR3 DNA sequence: TGTGCCAGCAGCTCCGTCTACAACACTGAAGCTTTCTTT. The variable domain in full, with the rest retrieved from reference TRBV13 and TRBJ1-1, is AAGVIQSPRHLIKEKRETATLKCYPIPRHDTVYWYQQGPGQDPQFLISFYEKMQSDKGSIPDRFSAQQFSDYHSELNMSSLELGDSALYFCASSSVYNTEAFFGQGTRLTVV.

The V call is TRBV5-1, the J call TRBJ2-3, with 8 bases matching TRBD2. Germline V gene data show CDR1 as SGHRS and CDR2 as YFSETQ. The trim removed 3 bases at V and 5 bases at J, leaving 8 bases unmatched. The CDR3 is 15 residues long. CDR3 sequence reads: CASSWGGTRGDTQYF. CDR3 nucleotide sequence: TGCGCCAGCAGCTGGGGAGGGACTAGAGGAGATACGCAGTATTTT.